This is a list of T cell receptor beta chains from one sample in a study of CD8+CD57+ T cells in acquired aplastic anemia. TCRdb re-analysed the reads in MiXCR, keeping a single row per CDR3 protein. Among some 410,000 distinct CDR3 sequences listed, 55% to 70% were seen once. The sequenced sample was sorted CD4+, CD8+, or CD8+CD57+ T cells (not recorded which) from PBMCs. Receptor source: a human donor in good health, serving as a control. CDR3s include the opening cysteine and the closing phenylalanine or tryptophan. D genes are given only for firm matches. Some rows have no size entry. The others give once, few or many, or a class for an expanded clone.

clone_size,j_call,d_call,v_call,cdr3_aa,cdr3_nt
many,TRBJ1-5,-,TRBV15,CATSRDRGHSQPQHF,TGTGCCACCAGCAGAGATCGGGGGCATAGTCAGCCCCAGCATTTT
-,TRBJ2-3,TRBD1,TRBV10-3,CASSSVTSGTDTQYF,TGTGCCAGCAGTTCCGTAACCAGTGGGACAGATACGCAGTACTTT
few,TRBJ2-5,-,TRBV3-1,CASSQVVDGQPQYF,TGTGCCAGCAGCCAAGTAGTAGATGGTCAGCCCCAGTACTTC
many,TRBJ2-1,-,TRBV20-1,CSVQDRYNEQFF,TGCAGTGTCCAGGACAGATACAATGAGCAGTTCTTC
-,TRBJ1-1,-,TRBV5-5,CASSLGLGLSPFF,TGCGCCAGCAGCCTAGGATTAGGCCTAAGCCCTTTCTTT
few,TRBJ1-1,-,TRBV25-1,CASSEYDSNTEAFF,TGTGCCAGCAGTGAATACGACAGCAACACTGAAGCTTTCTTT
-,TRBJ2-7,-,TRBV10-2,CASSGTTGARHTHYF,TGCGCCAGCAGCGGGACCACCGGGGCGAGGCACACCCACTACTTC
many,TRBJ1-2,-,TRBV4-1,CASSPDRYYGYTF,TGCGCCAGCAGCCCCGACAGGTACTATGGCTACACCTTC
-,TRBJ1-6,-,TRBV2,CSRDKEAGNSPLHF,TGTAGCCGCGACAAGGAGGCGGGTAATTCACCCCTCCACTTT
-,TRBJ2-2,-,TRBV10-1,CASSDRANTGELFF,TGCGCCAGCAGTGACCGTGCGAACACCGGGGAGCTGTTTTTT
-,TRBJ2-1,-,TRBV24-1,CATSDPGQPGYNEQFF,TGTGCCACCAGTGATCCGGGACAACCGGGCTACAATGAGCAGTTCTTC
few,TRBJ1-2,TRBD1,TRBV29-1,CSVPRTGEYGYTF,TGCAGCGTACCAAGGACAGGCGAATATGGCTACACCTTC
once,TRBJ1-1,-,TRBV15,CASSVGAAGNPAAFF,TGTGCCAGCAGCGTAGGAGCAGCGGGAAACCCTGCCGCTTTTTTT
-,TRBJ1-1,-,TRBV6-1,CASSPTYRVSEAFF,TGTGCCAGCAGTCCGACGTACAGGGTTTCTGAAGCTTTCTTT
-,TRBJ1-6,TRBD1,TRBV7-2,CASSLGNSGGTDTHF,TGTGCCAGCAGCCTCGGGAATAGCGGGGGGACAGATACGCACTTT
-,TRBJ1-5,-,TRBV7-9,CASSQRGREWPQHF,TGTGCCAGCAGTCAACGCGGCAGGGAGTGGCCCCAGCATTTT
-,TRBJ2-7,-,TRBV2,CASRIRVFTYEQYF,TGTGCCAGCCGCATCAGGGTTTTCACCTACGAGCAGTACTTC
-,TRBJ1-2,TRBD1,TRBV5-1,CASSSGQLYGYTF,TGCGCCAGCAGCTCGGGACAGCTCTATGGCTACACCTTC
-,TRBJ1-6,TRBD1,TRBV7-2,CASSYGQGSPQHLHF,TGTGCCAGCAGCTACGGACAGGGTTCGCCCCAGCACCTCCACTTT
-,TRBJ1-2,TRBD1,TRBV7-2,CASSLTGGGETGYTF,TGTGCCAGCAGCTTAACAGGGGGAGGAGAGACCGGCTACACCTTC
many,TRBJ2-7,-,TRBV7-2,CASSFEVTSYEQYF,TGTGCCAGCAGCTTTGAAGTTACATCCTACGAGCAGTACTTC
-,TRBJ1-3,TRBD1,TRBV7-6,CASSFDRGNTIYF,TGTGCCAGCAGCTTCGACAGGGGGAACACCATATATTTT
many,TRBJ2-5,TRBD2,TRBV6-5,CASSYSGTSGETQYF,TGTGCCAGCAGTTACTCCGGGACTAGCGGTGAGACCCAGTACTTC
-,TRBJ1-1,TRBD1,TRBV20-1,CSARGTTGGVGTEAFF,TGCAGTGCTAGAGGTACAACAGGGGGAGTGGGGACTGAAGCTTTCTTT
-,TRBJ1-2,-,TRBV9,CASSEGLYTF,TGTGCCAGCAGCGAGGGACTCTACACCTTC
-,TRBJ2-7,-,TRBV11-2,CASSERQGWGFGEQYF,TGTGCCAGCAGCGAGAGGCAAGGCTGGGGATTCGGCGAGCAGTACTTC
-,TRBJ1-2,TRBD1,TRBV6-1,CASREPQGYGYTF,TGTGCCAGCAGGGAACCACAGGGGTATGGCTACACCTTC
-,TRBJ1-4,-,TRBV7-3,CASSYIGRAANEKENEKLFF,TGTGCCAGCAGCTACATAGGGCGAGCAGCTAATGAAAAAGAAAATGAAAAACTGTTTTTT
many,TRBJ1-1,TRBD1,TRBV4-1,CASSPRTGNKTEAFF,TGCGCCAGCAGCCCCCGGACAGGTAATAAGACTGAAGCTTTCTTT
-,TRBJ2-7,-,TRBV7-2,CASSVAGYGYTVGYF,TGTGCCAGCAGCGTGGCAGGCTATGGCTACACCGTCGGGTACTTC
-,TRBJ1-2,-,TRBV7-3,CASSLDPGCTF,TGTGCCAGCAGCCTAGATCCAGGCTGCACCTTC
-,TRBJ2-2,-,TRBV2,CASSLQGANTGELFF,TGTGCCAGCAGCTTACAAGGGGCGAACACCGGGGAGCTGTTTTTT
-,TRBJ1-2,TRBD1,TRBV25-1,CASSTPDREFFGYTF,TGTGCCAGCAGTACCCCCGACAGGGAATTTTTTGGCTACACCTTC
few,TRBJ2-7,-,TRBV7-6,CASSYEGYEQYF,TGTGCCAGCAGCTATGAGGGTTACGAGCAGTACTTC
-,TRBJ1-2,TRBD1,TRBV7-2,CASSLESTGGTGFTF,TGTGCCAGCAGCTTAGAATCAACAGGGGGCACCGGCTTCACCTTC
-,TRBJ1-1,-,TRBV9,CASSVEIGGQRKEAFF,TGTGCCAGCAGCGTAGAGATCGGGGGTCAGCGCAAGGAAGCTTTCTTT
-,TRBJ2-1,-,TRBV10-2,CASSHTYDEQFF,TGCGCCAGCAGTCACACGTACGATGAGCAGTTCTTC
-,TRBJ2-7,-,TRBV24-1,CATSPTTPQGYEQYF,TGTGCCACCAGTCCTACTACTCCACAGGGATACGAGCAGTACTTC
-,TRBJ2-7,TRBD2,TRBV20-1,CSARPPGLAGGAYEQYF,TGCAGTGCCAGGCCGCCGGGACTAGCGGGGGGGGCCTACGAGCAGTACTTC
many,TRBJ2-3,TRBD2,TRBV12-5,CASGPAAGVTTDTQYF,TGTGCTAGTGGTCCCGCCGCGGGGGTTACCACAGATACGCAGTATTTT